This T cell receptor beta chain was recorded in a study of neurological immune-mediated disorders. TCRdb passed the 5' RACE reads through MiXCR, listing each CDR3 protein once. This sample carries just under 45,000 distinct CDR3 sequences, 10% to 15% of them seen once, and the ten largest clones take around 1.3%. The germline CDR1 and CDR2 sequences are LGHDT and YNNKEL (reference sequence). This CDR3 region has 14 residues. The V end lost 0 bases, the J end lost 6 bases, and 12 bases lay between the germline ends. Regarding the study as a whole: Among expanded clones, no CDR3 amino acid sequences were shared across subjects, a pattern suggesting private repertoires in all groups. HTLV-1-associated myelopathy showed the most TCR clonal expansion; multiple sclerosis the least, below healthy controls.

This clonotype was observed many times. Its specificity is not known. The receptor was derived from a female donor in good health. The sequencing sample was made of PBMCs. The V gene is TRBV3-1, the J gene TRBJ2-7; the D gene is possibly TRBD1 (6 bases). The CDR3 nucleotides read TGTGCCAGCAGCCAAGACGACACAGGGTTCGAGCAGTACTTC. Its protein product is CASSQDDTGFEQYF.